The T cell receptor (beta chain) under discussion was sequenced for a study of T cell responses to AZD1222 COVID-19 vaccine. The study, taken as a whole, reports: Most donors were white British and more were female, and clonal diversity was possibly underestimated.

The CDR3 covers 15 residues. The ends were cut back, 0 bases at V and 5 bases at J, with 11 bases in the middle. The germline V gene has CDR1 SGHNT and CDR2 YENEEA. Comments on this clone: Its matching antigen is unknown.

Sequenced by immunoSEQ multiplex PCR; TCRdb stores in-frame clones only, minus some. Here the sample spans about 140,000 clones, 80% to 95% being singletons. This clonotype originated in an adult who received the AZD1222 COVID-19 vaccine. V usage is TRBV11-3 and J usage is TRBJ2-1; no firm D call. Specimen: peripheral blood, collected 28 days after the second AZD1222 dose. CDR3 sequence reads: CASSLEGKLHNEQFF. CDR3 coding DNA: TGTGCCAGCAGCTTAGAGGGGAAACTACACAATGAGCAGTTCTTC.